Sequencing of this T cell receptor (beta chain) was carried out in a study of control samples from healthy donors and cancer patients. The repertoire was sequenced with immunoSEQ multiplex PCR; TCRdb's copy has only in-frame clones and lacks some. The table shows under 200,000 clones, with around 93% occurring only once. Trimming shortened V by 0 bases and J by 4 bases, and 18 bases separated the two germline ends. This CDR3 has 17 residues. Germline V gene sequence: CDR1 SGHTA, CDR2 FQGNSA. The genes are TRBV7-2 and TRBJ1-2; a possible D gene is TRBD1 (5 bases). Sample: blood. This sequence originates from a woman aged 60-70 years in good health. The CDR3 reads CASSLAPVQGTIYGYTF. DNA of the CDR3: TGTGCCAGCAGCTTAGCGCCCGTTCAGGGAACAATCTATGGCTACACCTTC.